Listed below are T cell receptor beta chains from one sample, sequenced in a study of blood T cell repertoires in COVID-19. The data were produced by immunoSEQ multiplex PCR, yet TCRdb's version contains in-frame clones alone and is incomplete. The data show approximately 330,000 clones, with about 91% seen just once and around 8.9% held by the top ten. Sequencing was done on a sample of peripheral blood. The source of these receptors is a man aged 30 to 39 with COVID-19, enrolled during active disease. Both conserved end residues are part of each CDR3. Each record gives: clone size, J gene, V gene, D gene, CDR3 length, CDR3 DNA, CDR3 protein. A D gene is named only where the DNA matches it firmly. Expanded clones get a size class; other rows say once, few or many, or leave the size out.

. TRBJ1-1 TRBV27 . 13 TGTGCCAGCAGCAAAACACGTTACACTGAAGCTTTCTTT CASSKTRYTEAFF
. TRBJ1-2 TRBV9 . 11 TGTGCCAGCAGCGCGAACTATGGCTACACCTTC CASSANYGYTF
. TRBJ1-2 TRBV5-4 TRBD1 15 TGTGCCAGCAGCTTCAACAGGGGGGTAAACTATGGCTACACCTTC CASSFNRGVNYGYTF
once TRBJ2-1 TRBV7-3 TRBD2 15 TGTGCCAGCAGCGTAGATAGCGGGAGCTACAATGAGCAGTTCTTC CASSVDSGSYNEQFF
. TRBJ2-5 TRBV2 TRBD1 15 TGTGCCAGATCGACCGGGACAGGAATTAGAGAGACCCAGTACTTC CARSTGTGIRETQYF
. TRBJ2-3 TRBV5-1 TRBD1 16 TGCGCCAGCAGCCCGGACAGGACGATCACAGATACGACGCAGTATTTT CASSPDRTITDTTQYF
. TRBJ2-7 TRBV30 TRBD2 15 TGTGCCTGGACGGAAGGGCGAGCGGGAGGGCACGAGCAGTACTTC CAWTEGRAGGHEQYF
. TRBJ2-5 TRBV19 TRBD1 17 TGTGCCAGTAGTATACGACAGGGACGACCAAAAAAAGAGACCCAGTACTTC CASSIRQGRPKKETQYF
. TRBJ2-1 TRBV9 TRBD2 16 TGTGCCAGCAGCCCGCGGACTAGCGGGATCTACAATGAGCAGTTCTTC CASSPRTSGIYNEQFF
. TRBJ2-7 TRBV30 . 15 TGTGCCTGGAGGCAAGTAGGAGGGGCGGCCTACGAGCAGTACTTC CAWRQVGGAAYEQYF
. TRBJ2-7 TRBV6-1 TRBD2 15 TGTGCCAGCAGTGAATACGGGGGGTTTGGCTACGAGCAGTACTTC CASSEYGGFGYEQYF
. TRBJ1-2 TRBV5-1 TRBD1 14 TGCGCCAGCAGCCCGACAGGGGTGGCCTATGGCTACACCTTC CASSPTGVAYGYTF
. TRBJ2-5 TRBV3-1/TRBV3-2 . 17 TGTGCCAGCAGCCAAGGAGGTTCAGGGCCACCCTGGGAGACCCAGTACTTC CASSQGGSGPPWETQYF
. TRBJ1-1 TRBV30 . 13 TGTGCCTGGAGCCTCGTCCGGAACACTGAAGCTTTCTTT CAWSLVRNTEAFF
. TRBJ2-5 TRBV6-6 . 17 TGTGCCAGCAGTCCTCGAGGAGGGGGAGGGTACCAAGAGACCCAGTACTTC CASSPRGGGGYQETQYF
. TRBJ2-3 TRBV18 . 16 TGTGCCAGCTCACCGCCAGCGGCCCCTCGCACAGATACGCAGTATTTT CASSPPAAPRTDTQYF
. TRBJ1-6 TRBV3-1/TRBV3-2 TRBD1 14 TGTGCCAGCAGCCGAGGGACAGTGGGGTCACCCCTCCACTTT CASSRGTVGSPLHF
. TRBJ1-4 TRBV18 TRBD1 15 TGTGCCAGCTCACCAGAGGACAGGGCGGATGGAAAACTGTTTTTT CASSPEDRADGKLFF
. TRBJ2-5 TRBV6-5 TRBD2 15 TGTGCCAGCAGGAAAGAGCGGGGGGGCGGAGAGACCCAGTACTTC CASRKERGGGETQYF
. TRBJ2-4 TRBV5-4 TRBD2 16 TGTGCCAGCAGCGCCGGGACTAGCGGAGCCAAAAACATTCAGTACTTC CASSAGTSGAKNIQYF
. TRBJ1-2 TRBV27 TRBD1 12 TGTGCCACCGGGACAGACTACTATGGCTACACCTTC CATGTDYYGYTF
. TRBJ1-6 TRBV14 TRBD1 13 TGTGCCAGCAGCCCTTTACAGGGGGCCCCCCTCCACTTT CASSPLQGAPLHF
. TRBJ1-1 TRBV18 . 16 TGTGCCAGCTCAGCAACCTTTAATCAGGGTGGAACCGAAGCTTTCTTT CASSATFNQGGTEAFF
. TRBJ2-3 TRBV7-9 TRBD1 22 TGTGCCAGCAGCAAATTTCTGCCGGGACAGGGATTCGGGCCACACCCCACGGATACGCAGTATTTT CASSKFLPGQGFGPHPTDTQYF
. TRBJ2-1 TRBV27 . 16 TGTGCCAGCAGTCCCTTTGGAGGGGCGGCCTACAATGAGCAGTTCTTC CASSPFGGAAYNEQFF
. TRBJ2-2 TRBV14 . 16 TGTGCCAGCAGCCAAGTAGTGGGGGCAAACACCGGGGAGCTGTTTTTT CASSQVVGANTGELFF
few TRBJ1-6 TRBV27 TRBD1 16 TGTGCCAGCAGTCCCCTGGGACAGGACGGAAATTCACCCCTCCACTTT CASSPLGQDGNSPLHF
once TRBJ2-1 TRBV28 . 12 TGTGCCAGCACACTCAGGCACAATGAGCAGTTCTTC CASTLRHNEQFF
. TRBJ2-6 TRBV19 TRBD2 17 TGTGCCAGTAAAGGGACTAGCGGATTATCTGGGGCCAACGTCCTGACTTTC CASKGTSGLSGANVLTF
. TRBJ1-4 TRBV9 TRBD1 15 TGTGCCAGCAGCCTCCGACAGGGGGCTAATGAAAAACTGTTTTTT CASSLRQGANEKLFF
. TRBJ2-7 TRBV14 TRBD2 15 TGTGCCAGCAGCCTACTAGCGGGAGGCTCCTACGAGCAGTACTTC CASSLLAGGSYEQYF
. TRBJ2-1 TRBV27 . 15 TGTGCCAGCAGTTTATCGCAGTCGAAATACAATGAGCAGTTCTTC CASSLSQSKYNEQFF
few TRBJ2-1 TRBV7-9 . 14 TGTGCCAGCAGCTTAGCGCTACAGCCCAATGAGCAGTTCTTC CASSLALQPNEQFF
. TRBJ1-1 TRBV9 . 14 TGTGCCAGCAGCGTAGATCCAGAGAACACTGAAGCTTTCTTT CASSVDPENTEAFF
. TRBJ2-7 TRBV7-9 . 12 TGTGCCAGCAGCTTAGTTGGGAGCGAGCAGTACTTC CASSLVGSEQYF
. TRBJ2-7 TRBV18 TRBD2 16 TGTGCCAGCTCAAGAACTAGCGGGGGTAGCACCTACGAGCAGTACTTC CASSRTSGGSTYEQYF
. TRBJ1-4 TRBV9 . 15 TGTGCCAGCAGCCCGACCGGGACAACTAATGAAAAACTGTTTTTT CASSPTGTTNEKLFF
. TRBJ2-7 TRBV28 TRBD2 14 TGTGCCAGTAAAGGGGTAGCGGGGGCCTACGAGCAGTACTTC CASKGVAGAYEQYF
. TRBJ2-1 TRBV15 TRBD2 15 TGTGCCACCAGCCCGGGGACTAGCGGTAACGATGAGCAGTTCTTC CATSPGTSGNDEQFF
. TRBJ2-3 TRBV7-2 . 13 TGTGCCAGCAGCCCTGGGGGGGGCGATACGCAGTATTTT CASSPGGGDTQYF
. TRBJ1-4 TRBV5-1 TRBD1 16 TGCGCCAGCAGCACGACAGGGGCCACGGTTAATGAAAAACTGTTTTTT CASSTTGATVNEKLFF
. TRBJ2-1 TRBV18 TRBD2 15 TGTGCCAGCTCACCACCGGGACTAGGAGTCAATGAGCAGTTCTTC CASSPPGLGVNEQFF
. TRBJ2-7 TRBV6-2/TRBV6-3 . 14 TGTGCCAGCAGCCTCAGACAGGTCACCTACGAGCAGTACTTC CASSLRQVTYEQYF
. TRBJ2-5 TRBV11-2 TRBD2 15 TGTGCCAGCAGCTTGACTAGCGGGACCCAAGAGACCCAGTACTTC CASSLTSGTQETQYF
. TRBJ2-5 TRBV9 TRBD2 15 TGTGCCAGCAGCGCCGGGACTACCAGGGTGGAGACCCAGTACTTC CASSAGTTRVETQYF
many TRBJ1-5 TRBV27 . 12 TGTGCCAGTGGACAGCGAGATCAGCCCCAGCATTTT CASGQRDQPQHF
. TRBJ1-1 TRBV27 . 16 TGTGCCAGCAGTCCGACGTACAGGTACATGAACACTGAAGCTTTCTTT CASSPTYRYMNTEAFF
. TRBJ1-6 TRBV6-5 TRBD1 15 TGTGCCAGCAGGGAGGGACAGGTGAATAATTCACCCCTCCACTTT CASREGQVNNSPLHF
once TRBJ1-3 TRBV5-1 . 14 TGCGCCAGCAGCAACCCAGGGCCCGGAAACACCATATATTTT CASSNPGPGNTIYF
. TRBJ1-2 TRBV9 . 13 TGTGCCAGCAGCGTAGAGGGGTGGGCTGGCTACACCTTC CASSVEGWAGYTF
few TRBJ1-2 TRBV6-6 TRBD1 16 TGTGCCAGCAGTCCCCTCGGACAGGGGTTTCTCTATGGCTACACCTTC CASSPLGQGFLYGYTF
once TRBJ2-5 TRBV4-3 . 15 TGCGCCAGCAGCCAAGTTGTTGGCAGCGAAGAGACCCAGTACTTC CASSQVVGSEETQYF
. TRBJ2-5 TRBV5-1 . 15 TGCGCCAGCAGCTTGAGGCCCGCAGGGTCAGGGACCCAGTACTTC CASSLRPAGSGTQYF
. TRBJ1-2 TRBV11-2 TRBD1 13 TGTGCCAGCAGCCCCGACAGGGACTATGGCTACACCTTC CASSPDRDYGYTF